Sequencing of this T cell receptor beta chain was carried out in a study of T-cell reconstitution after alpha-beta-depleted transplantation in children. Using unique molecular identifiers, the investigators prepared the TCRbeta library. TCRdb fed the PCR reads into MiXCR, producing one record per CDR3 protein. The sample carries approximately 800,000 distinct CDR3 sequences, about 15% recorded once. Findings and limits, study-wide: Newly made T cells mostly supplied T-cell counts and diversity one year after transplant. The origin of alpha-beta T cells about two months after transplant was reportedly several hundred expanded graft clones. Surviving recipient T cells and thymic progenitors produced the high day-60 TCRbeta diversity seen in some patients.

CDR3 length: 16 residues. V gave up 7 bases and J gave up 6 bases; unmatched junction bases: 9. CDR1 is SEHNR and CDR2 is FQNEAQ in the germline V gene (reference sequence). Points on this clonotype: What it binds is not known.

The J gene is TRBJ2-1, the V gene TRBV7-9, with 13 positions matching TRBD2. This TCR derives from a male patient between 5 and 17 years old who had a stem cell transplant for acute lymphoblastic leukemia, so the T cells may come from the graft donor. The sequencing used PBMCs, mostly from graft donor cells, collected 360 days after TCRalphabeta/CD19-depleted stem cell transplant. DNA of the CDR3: TGTGCCAGCACCCCAGACCGACTAGCGGGAGGCAATGAGCAGTTCTTC. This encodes CASTPDRLAGGNEQFF.